This TCR beta chain was retrieved from a study of T cell repertoires in cytomegalovirus infection. Whole-study context: Matching HLA type, along with CMV infection, was indicated by public TCR beta signatures. Regarding the study as a whole: The ex vivo response was dominated by HLA-C-restricted CMV-specific TCR beta clonotypes.

The CDR3 spans 15 residues. CDR1 and CDR2 from the germline V gene are SGHVS and FQNEAQ. MiXCR, applied by TCRdb to the reads, yields one record per CDR3 protein. The sample shows 550,000 to 850,000 distinct CDR3 sequences, roughly 30% of them seen only once. With regard to this clonotype: Antigen: not known. The CDR3 does not end in the conserved phenylalanine or tryptophan, so this is likely a read error.

This sequence originates from a human donor in good health (CMV status not recorded). Some clones in this sample may be carry-over from other donors' samples. This chain uses TRBV7-8 with TRBJ2-7; D not resolved. The source was cultured PBMCs, collected from culture after CMV antigen stimulation. CDR3 region: CASSSVSPASSEQYI. In DNA form, the CDR3 reads TGTGCCAGCAGCTCAGTCAGTCCCGCATCCTCCGAGCAGTACATC.